Listed here is a single T cell receptor (beta chain). This entry comes from a study of blood T cell repertoires in COVID-19. The wider study: The United States, Italy and Spain provided the acute and convalescent COVID-19 samples. T cells, B-cell-depleted T cells, or PBMCs provided the cDNA or gDNA that served as material.

In the authors' workflow: Reference gene primer amplification yielded estimated nucleated cell counts. Generated by immunoSEQ multiplex PCR, the TCRdb table keeps only in-frame clones and is missing some. V, J and clone size are taken as reported in that table, and D and trimming were inferred from the DNA itself. The table includes approximately 220,000 clones, about nine tenths detected once. Cohorts were assigned according to the clinical history that participants reported. With V trimmed by 2 bases and J by 14 bases, 8 bases remained unmatched. This CDR3 is 14 amino acids long. Germline values: CDR1 SGHVS, CDR2 FQNEAQ.

This receptor was taken from a woman in her thirties who had recovered from COVID-19. The sample taken for sequencing was PBMCs or T cells enriched from blood (not recorded which). The rearrangement joins TRBV7-8 to TRBJ2-1; TRBD2 matches at 11 bases. CDR3 protein: CASSLITSGGWKFF. The CDR3, as DNA: TGTGCCAGCAGCTTAATCACTAGCGGGGGCTGGAAGTTCTTC.